One and the same sample provided the 2 T cell receptor beta chains below, sequenced in a study of cytomegalovirus exposure and HLA in healthy donors listed by TCRdb under 2017. Library method: the immunoSEQ multiplex PCR assay. The table comes from immuneACCESS by way of TCRdb, which keeps in-frame sequences with V and J called. Part of the clones is missing from these tables; in studies checked, under half for an unresolved V gene and the rest for unknown reasons. The sample table holds over 100,000 clones, of which approximately 87% were seen once. About 6% of the sample rests with the top ten. Material for sequencing was PBMCs. These receptor sequences come from a woman aged 18-35 years in good health and CMV-seropositive.

In nucleotides, the CDR3 is TGTGCCAAACGAGGGACAGGGCAGAATGAGCAGTTCTTC. It encodes CAKRGTGQNEQFF. The chain links TRBV2 to TRBJ2-1; 9 bases match TRBD1. CDR3 length: 13 residues. The ends lost 10 bases at V and 7 bases at J; junction bases unmatched: 8. The germline V gene has CDR1 SNHLY and CDR2 FYNNEI.

The chain links TRBV5-5 to TRBJ2-7; 14 bases fit TRBD2. After removal of 2 bases from V and 7 bases from J, the junction contained 5 bases not matched to a gene. Germline loops: CDR1 SGHKS, CDR2 YYEKEE (reference sequence). This CDR3 comprises 15 residues. The CDR3 sequence is CASSFRLAGGFEQYF. The CDR3 region has the DNA TGTGCCAGCAGCTTCCGACTAGCGGGAGGGTTTGAGCAGTACTTC.